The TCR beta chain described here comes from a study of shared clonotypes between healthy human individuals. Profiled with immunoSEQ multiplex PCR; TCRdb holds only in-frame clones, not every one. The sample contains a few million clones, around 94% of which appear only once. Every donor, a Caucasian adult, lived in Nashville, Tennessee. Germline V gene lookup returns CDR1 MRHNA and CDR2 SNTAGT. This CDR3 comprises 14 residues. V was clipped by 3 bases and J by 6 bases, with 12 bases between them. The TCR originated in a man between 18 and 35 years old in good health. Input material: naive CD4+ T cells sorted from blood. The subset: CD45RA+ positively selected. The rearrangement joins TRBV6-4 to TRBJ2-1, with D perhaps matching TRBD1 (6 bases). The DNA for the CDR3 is TGTGCCAGCAGTGAGGGACATCCCCCCAATGAGCAGTTCTTC. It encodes CASSEGHPPNEQFF.